The entry that follows covers one T cell receptor (beta chain) sequence. Its specificity is unknown. At one end, the junction sequence differs from germline, possibly due to a read error. Built from TCR beta cDNA, the libraries had unique molecular identifiers in them. A few hundred thousand cDNA molecules were obtained from 1 to 10 million T cells. TCRdb passed the PCR reads through MiXCR, listing each CDR3 protein once. The table shows about 260,000 distinct CDR3 sequences, with 35% to 40% occurring only once. This entry is derived from a study of post-analysis software for immune sequencing data. The wider study: Patients with relapsing-remitting, secondary progressive and progressive-relapsing multiple sclerosis courses were all represented.

Whole-study findings and limits: Five TRBV segments were more frequent in patients than controls; TRBV5-6, TRBV5-1 and TRBV20-1 belonged to this group. Strong co-clustering by F measure was evident for samples that had been prepared in the same batch. Multiple sclerosis patients showed significantly lower normalized Chao1 diversity than controls did.

CDR3 size: 15 residues. Germline values: CDR1 MGHRA, CDR2 YSYEKL. This chain connects TRBV4-1 to TRBJ1-2; D may be TRBD1 (6 bases). Sequencing was carried out using blood. The origin of this receptor is a girl under 18 with multiple sclerosis. CDR3 sequence reads: CASREKSTGNYGCTF. DNA of the CDR3: TGCGCCAGCAGGGAAAAATCGACAGGAAACTATGGCTGCACCTTC.